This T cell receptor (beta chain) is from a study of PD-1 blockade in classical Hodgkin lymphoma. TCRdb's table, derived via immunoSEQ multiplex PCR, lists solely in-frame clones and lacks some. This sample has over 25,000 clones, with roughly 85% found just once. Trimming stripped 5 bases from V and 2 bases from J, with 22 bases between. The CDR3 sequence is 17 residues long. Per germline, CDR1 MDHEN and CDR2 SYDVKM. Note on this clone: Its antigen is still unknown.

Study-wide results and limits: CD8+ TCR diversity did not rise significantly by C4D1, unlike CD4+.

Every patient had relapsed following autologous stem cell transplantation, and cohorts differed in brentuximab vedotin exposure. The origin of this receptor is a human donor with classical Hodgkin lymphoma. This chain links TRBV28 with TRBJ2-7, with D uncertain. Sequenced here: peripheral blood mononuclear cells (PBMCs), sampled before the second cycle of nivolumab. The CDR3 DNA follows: TGTGCCAGCAGTCTCTTCCGGACGCACAAGGGCACCTACGAGCAGTACTTC. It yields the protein CASSLFRTHKGTYEQYF. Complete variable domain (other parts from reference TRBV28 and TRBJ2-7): DVKVTQSSRYLVKRTGEKVFLECVQDMDHENMFWYRQDPGLGLRLIYFSYDVKMKEKGDIPEGYSVSREKKERFSLILESASTNQTSMYLCASSLFRTHKGTYEQYFGPGTRLTVT.